This T cell receptor (beta chain) is from a study of shared T cell receptors in the human thymus. Clones were sequenced by immunoSEQ multiplex PCR, and TCRdb holds only the in-frame ones, with some missing. This table has hundreds of thousands of clones, around 87% appearing once. The germline V gene has CDR1 SNHLY and CDR2 FYNNEI. The V end lost 5 bases, the J end lost 0 bases, and 11 bases lay between the germline ends. There are 16 residues in the CDR3. The sample was also linked to a second study, of human thymus T cells. As that report states: Samples came from healthy Finnish infants during open corrective cardiac surgery. From resections taken during corrective heart surgery, the thymus tissue was obtained. Blood and thymic repertoires both appeared biased in V and J gene usage. As related research reported, thymic repertoires overlapped highly among unrelated individuals.

The specimen was thymocytes. The chain carries TRBV2 and TRBJ1-6; possible D gene TRBD1, 5 bases. This TCR was sampled from a boy in the first two years of life with a congenital heart defect. The CDR3 is CASSYRKTSYNSPLHF. The CDR3 coding sequence is TGTGCCAGCAGTTACAGGAAGACCTCCTATAATTCACCCCTCCACTTT.